A selection of T cell receptor beta chains follows, all from one sample in a study of molecular identifiers for immune sequencing clone quantification. TCRdb independently ran MiXCR on the PCR reads; one entry per CDR3 protein. The table has about 630,000 distinct CDR3 sequences, roughly 23% seen once. The sample was naive CD8+ T cells from blood, with Jurkat cell RNA spiked in. The receptors were gathered from a human donor in good health. Some libraries in this study had Jurkat cell RNA spiked in. CDR3s include the opening cysteine and the closing phenylalanine or tryptophan. A D gene is named only where the DNA matches it firmly. The size field is filled for only some rows; it gives once, few, many or a size class.

D gene	clone size	V gene	J gene	CDR3 DNA	CDR3 protein
.	.	TRBV15	TRBJ2-4	TGTGCCACCAGCAGTGAGGTCATGATTAACATTCAGTACTTC	CATSSEVMINIQYF
.	many	TRBV7-6	TRBJ2-7	TGTGCCAGCAGCCCCCTATTGGGGGTAGTCGCGTACGAGCAGTACTTC	CASSPLLGVVAYEQYF
.	many	TRBV7-2	TRBJ2-3	TGTGCCAGCAGCTTAGTCGATGTGTTTGGCGGGGGCACAGATACGCAGTATTTT	CASSLVDVFGGGTDTQYF
.	many	TRBV30	TRBJ2-7	TGTGCCTGGAGTCCCGATGGGGTAGCGGCCTCCTACGAGCAGTACTTC	CAWSPDGVAASYEQYF
TRBD1	many	TRBV25-1	TRBJ2-7	TGTGCCAGCAGTGAGGGGACAGGGACCTACGAGCAGTACTTC	CASSEGTGTYEQYF
.	many	TRBV7-2	TRBJ2-3	TGTGCCAATGGGGTAGCTCCAGATACGCAGTATTTT	CANGVAPDTQYF
TRBD1	few	TRBV9	TRBJ1-1	TGTGCCAGCAGCGTAGAAGGGACAGGGGGGGCGGCCACTGAAGCTTTCTTT	CASSVEGTGGAATEAFF
.	.	TRBV2	TRBJ1-2	TGTGCCAGCAGTGCCCCTCCGACGGTACATGGCTACACCTTC	CASSAPPTVHGYTF
.	many	TRBV4-3	TRBJ2-5	TGCGCCAGCAGCCAAGATAGGAGCCTCACTGGGACCCAGTACTTC	CASSQDRSLTGTQYF
TRBD1	many	TRBV12-3/TRBV12-4	TRBJ2-3	TGTGCCAGCAGTCACACAGGGGGCTTCACAGATACGCAGTATTTT	CASSHTGGFTDTQYF
TRBD2	.	TRBV29-1	TRBJ2-1	TGCAGCGTGCCCTTCCCTGCGGGGGAGCAGCTCTTC	CSVPFPAGEQLF
.	many	TRBV7-6	TRBJ1-4	TGTGCCAGCAGCTTAGAGTTCTATAAGGGGAAACTGTTTTTT	CASSLEFYKGKLFF
.	few	TRBV20-1	TRBJ2-7	TGCAGTGCTAGAGTAGGGGAGCAGTACTTC	CSARVGEQYF
TRBD2	few	TRBV19	TRBJ2-2	TGTGCCAGTAGGACCGGGTGGGATAGCGGGCCGTACACCGGGGAGCTGTTTTTT	CASRTGWDSGPYTGELFF
.	few	TRBV6-2/TRBV6-3	TRBJ2-7	TGTGCCAGCAGTCCCTCCAGGGCACCGACATCGGGGGAGCAGTACTTC	CASSPSRAPTSGEQYF
.	few	TRBV30	TRBJ2-1	TGTGCCGGAGGAGGCCTGAAGGCTGAGCAGTTCTTC	CAGGGLKAEQFF
.	few	TRBV7-9	TRBJ1-2	TGTGCCAGCAGCTCCGGGCAGTTATCCTATGGCTACACCTTC	CASSSGQLSYGYTF
TRBD2	many	TRBV27	TRBJ2-3	TGTGCCAGCAGTTGGCTGGCGGGGGGCCTCACAGATACGCAGTATTTT	CASSWLAGGLTDTQYF
TRBD2	many	TRBV20-1	TRBJ2-3	TGCAGTGCTAGGGGGACTAGCGGCACAGATACGCAGTATTTT	CSARGTSGTDTQYF